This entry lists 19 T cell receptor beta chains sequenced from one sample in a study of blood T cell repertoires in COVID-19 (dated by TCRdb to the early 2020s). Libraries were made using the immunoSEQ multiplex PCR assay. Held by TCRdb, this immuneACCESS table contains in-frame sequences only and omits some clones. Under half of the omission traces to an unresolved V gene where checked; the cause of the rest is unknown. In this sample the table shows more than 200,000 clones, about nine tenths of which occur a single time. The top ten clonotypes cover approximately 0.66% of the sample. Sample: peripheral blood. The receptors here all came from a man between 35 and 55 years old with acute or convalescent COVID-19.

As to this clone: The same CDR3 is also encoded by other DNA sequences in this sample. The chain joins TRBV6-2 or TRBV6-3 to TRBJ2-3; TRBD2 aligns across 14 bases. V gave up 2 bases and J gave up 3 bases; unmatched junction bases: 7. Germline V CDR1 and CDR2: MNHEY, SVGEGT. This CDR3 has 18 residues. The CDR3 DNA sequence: TGTGCCAGCAGTTACCCGCGACTAGCGGGAGGGCCGACAGATACGCAGTATTTT. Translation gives CASSYPRLAGGPTDTQYF.

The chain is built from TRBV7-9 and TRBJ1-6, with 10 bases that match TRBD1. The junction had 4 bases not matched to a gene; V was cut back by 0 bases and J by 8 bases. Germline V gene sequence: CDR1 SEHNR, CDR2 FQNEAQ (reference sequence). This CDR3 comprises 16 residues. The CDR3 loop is CASSLARQGADSPLHF. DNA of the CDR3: TGTGCCAGCAGCTTAGCTAGACAGGGGGCGGATTCACCCCTCCACTTT.

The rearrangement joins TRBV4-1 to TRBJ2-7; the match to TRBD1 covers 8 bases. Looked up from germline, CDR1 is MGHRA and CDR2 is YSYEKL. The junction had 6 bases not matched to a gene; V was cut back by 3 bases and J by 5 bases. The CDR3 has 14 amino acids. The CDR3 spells CASSHMDRAHEQYF. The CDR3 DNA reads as TGCGCCAGCAGCCATATGGACAGGGCCCACGAGCAGTACTTC.

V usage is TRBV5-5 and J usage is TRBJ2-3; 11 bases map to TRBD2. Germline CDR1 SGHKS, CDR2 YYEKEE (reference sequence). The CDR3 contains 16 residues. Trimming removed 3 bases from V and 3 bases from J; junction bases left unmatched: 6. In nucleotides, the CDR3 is TGTGCCAGCAGCTCTAGGGGACTAGCGGCGACAGATACGCAGTATTTT. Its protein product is CASSSRGLAATDTQYF.

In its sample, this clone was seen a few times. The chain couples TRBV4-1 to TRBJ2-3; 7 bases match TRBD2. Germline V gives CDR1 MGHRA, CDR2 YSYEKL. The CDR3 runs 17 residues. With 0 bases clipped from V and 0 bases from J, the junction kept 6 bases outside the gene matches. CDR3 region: CASSQDRSGASTDTQYF. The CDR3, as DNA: TGCGCCAGCAGCCAAGATCGGAGCGGGGCTAGCACAGATACGCAGTATTTT.

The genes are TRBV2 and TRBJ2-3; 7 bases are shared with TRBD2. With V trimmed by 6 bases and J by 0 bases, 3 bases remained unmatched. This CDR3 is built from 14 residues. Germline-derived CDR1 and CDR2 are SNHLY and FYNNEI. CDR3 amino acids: CASSAGVSTDTQYF. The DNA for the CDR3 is TGTGCCAGCAGCGCGGGGGTGAGCACAGATACGCAGTATTTT.

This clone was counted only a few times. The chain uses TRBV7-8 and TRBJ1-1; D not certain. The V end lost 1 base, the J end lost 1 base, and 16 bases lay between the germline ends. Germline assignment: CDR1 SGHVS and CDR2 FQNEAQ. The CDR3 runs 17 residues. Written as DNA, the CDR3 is TGTGCCAGCAGCTTAGTAATAAGTAGAGGGAGGAACACTGAAGCTTTCTTT. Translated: CASSLVISRGRNTEAFF.

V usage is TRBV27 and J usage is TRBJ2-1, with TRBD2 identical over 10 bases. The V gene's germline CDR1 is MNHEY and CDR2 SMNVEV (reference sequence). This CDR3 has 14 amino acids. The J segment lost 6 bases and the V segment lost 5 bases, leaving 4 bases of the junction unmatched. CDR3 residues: CASSRPSGSNEQFF. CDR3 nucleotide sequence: TGTGCCAGCAGTAGACCTAGCGGGAGCAATGAGCAGTTCTTC.

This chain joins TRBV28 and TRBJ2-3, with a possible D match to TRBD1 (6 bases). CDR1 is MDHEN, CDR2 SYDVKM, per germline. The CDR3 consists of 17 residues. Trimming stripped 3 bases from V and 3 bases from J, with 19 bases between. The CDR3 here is CASSFLLSSQGTDTQYF. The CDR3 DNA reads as TGTGCCAGCAGTTTCCTTTTGTCGTCGCAGGGGACAGATACGCAGTATTTT.

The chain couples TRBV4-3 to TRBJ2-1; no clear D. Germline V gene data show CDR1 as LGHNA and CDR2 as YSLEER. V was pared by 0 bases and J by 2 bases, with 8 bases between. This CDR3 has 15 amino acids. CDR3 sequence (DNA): TGCGCCAGCAGCCAAGACCCTGAGGCCTACAATGAGCAGTTCTTC. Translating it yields CASSQDPEAYNEQFF.

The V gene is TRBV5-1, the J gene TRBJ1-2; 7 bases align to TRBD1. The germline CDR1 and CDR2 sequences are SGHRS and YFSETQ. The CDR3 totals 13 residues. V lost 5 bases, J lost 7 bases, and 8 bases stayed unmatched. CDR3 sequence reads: CASRLDREGGYTF. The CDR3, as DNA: TGCGCCAGCAGGTTAGACAGGGAAGGTGGCTACACCTTC.

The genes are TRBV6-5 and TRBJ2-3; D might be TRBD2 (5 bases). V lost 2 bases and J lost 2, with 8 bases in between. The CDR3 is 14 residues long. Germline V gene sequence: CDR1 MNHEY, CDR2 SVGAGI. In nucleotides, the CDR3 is TGTGCCAGCAGTTACGAGCGGAACACAGATACGCAGTATTTT. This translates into CASSYERNTDTQYF.

The CDR3 reads CASSLASSGGAMEQFF. For the CDR3, the DNA is TGTGCCAGCAGCTTAGCGTCTAGCGGGGGGGCCATGGAGCAGTTCTTC. V is TRBV11-3 and J is TRBJ2-1; 12 bases are a match to TRBD2. This CDR3 is built from 16 residues. After removal of 1 base from V and 10 bases from J, the junction contained 8 bases not matched to a gene. Germline V gene sequence: CDR1 SGHNT, CDR2 YENEEA.

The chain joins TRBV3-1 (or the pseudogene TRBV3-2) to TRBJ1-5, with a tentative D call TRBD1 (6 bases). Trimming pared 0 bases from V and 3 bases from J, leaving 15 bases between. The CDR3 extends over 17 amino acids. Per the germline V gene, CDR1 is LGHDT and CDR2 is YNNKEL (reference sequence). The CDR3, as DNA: TGTGCCAGCAGCCAAGATGGTAAGGGGGTAGACAATCAGCCCCAGCATTTT. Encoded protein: CASSQDGKGVDNQPQHF.

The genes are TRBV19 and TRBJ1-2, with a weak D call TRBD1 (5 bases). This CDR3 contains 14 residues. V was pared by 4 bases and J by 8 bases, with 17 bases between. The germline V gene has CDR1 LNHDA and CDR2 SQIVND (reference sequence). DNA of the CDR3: TGTGCCAGTAGTAACCAGGGCCGAATAGGAGGCTACACCTTC. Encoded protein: CASSNQGRIGGYTF.

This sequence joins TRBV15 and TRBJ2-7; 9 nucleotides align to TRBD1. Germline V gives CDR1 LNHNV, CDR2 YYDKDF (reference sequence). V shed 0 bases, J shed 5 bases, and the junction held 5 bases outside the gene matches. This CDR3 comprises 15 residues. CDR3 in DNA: TGTGCCACCAGCAGAGAGAACAGGGGGCTTAACGAGCAGTACTTC. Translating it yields CATSRENRGLNEQYF.

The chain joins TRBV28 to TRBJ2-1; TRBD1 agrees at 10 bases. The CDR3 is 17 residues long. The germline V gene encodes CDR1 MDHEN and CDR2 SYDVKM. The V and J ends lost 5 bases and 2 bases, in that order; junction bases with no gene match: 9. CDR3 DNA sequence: TGTGCCAGCAGTCCTGGGGCGGGACAGGGGACCTACAATGAGCAGTTCTTC. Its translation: CASSPGAGQGTYNEQFF.

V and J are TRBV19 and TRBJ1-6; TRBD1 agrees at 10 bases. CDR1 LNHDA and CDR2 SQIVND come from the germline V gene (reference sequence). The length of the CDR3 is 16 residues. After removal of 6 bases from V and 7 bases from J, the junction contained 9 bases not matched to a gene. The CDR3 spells CASSQDWTGGNSPLHF. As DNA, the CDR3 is TGTGCCAGTAGCCAGGATTGGACAGGGGGGAATTCACCCCTCCACTTT.

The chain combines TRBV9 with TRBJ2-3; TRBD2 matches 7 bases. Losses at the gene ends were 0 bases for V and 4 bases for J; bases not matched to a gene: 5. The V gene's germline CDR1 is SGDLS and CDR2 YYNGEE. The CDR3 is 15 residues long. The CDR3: CASSVEAGPPDTQYF. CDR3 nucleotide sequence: TGTGCCAGCAGCGTAGAAGCGGGGCCCCCAGATACGCAGTATTTT.